The 22 T cell receptor beta chains in this list originate from one sample, sequenced in a study of blood T cell repertoires in COVID-19. The data were produced by immunoSEQ multiplex PCR, yet TCRdb's version contains in-frame clones alone and is incomplete. The repertoire holds about 220,000 clones, with over 60% as singletons. Specimen: peripheral blood. The receptors were sampled from a woman aged 65 to 85 with acute or convalescent COVID-19.

V usage is TRBV6-2 or TRBV6-3 and J usage is TRBJ2-7; 8 nucleotides agree with TRBD1. Germline V gene data show CDR1 as MNHEY and CDR2 as SVGEGT. The CDR3 length is 17 residues. The V and J ends lost 4 bases and 11 bases, in that order; junction bases with no gene match: 22. CDR3 in DNA: TGTGCCAGCAGTTCTCCGACGGGGTCAGGGGGCGCAGCAGGAAAGTACTTC. It codes for CASSSPTGSGGAAGKYF.

This clone was detected once. The chain combines TRBV5-5 with TRBJ1-5, with unresolved D. The CDR3 is made up of 17 amino acids. The germline V gene encodes CDR1 SGHKS and CDR2 YYEKEE (reference sequence). V lost 0 bases and J lost 5, with 18 bases in between. This CDR3 reads CASSLAPTPGTYQPQHF. CDR3 sequence (DNA): TGTGCCAGCAGCTTGGCTCCAACCCCAGGTACCTATCAGCCCCAGCATTTT.

The chain employs TRBV4-1 and TRBJ2-1, with TRBD2 as a possible D gene (6 bases). The CDR3 loop spans 15 amino acids. The germline V and J ends were trimmed by 1 base and 3 bases, with 10 bases remaining between them. CDR1 MGHRA and CDR2 YSYEKL come from the germline V gene. The CDR3 coding sequence is TGCGCCAGCAGCCAAGGGGTGGAGGGCTACAATGAGCAGTTCTTC. It is translated as CASSQGVEGYNEQFF.

The gene calls are TRBV5-1 and TRBJ1-1, with D perhaps matching TRBD1 (5 bases). V was trimmed by 0 bases and J by 4 bases, leaving 16 bases between them. CDR3 length: 16 amino acids. CDR1 is SGHRS and CDR2 is YFSETQ in the germline V gene. CDR3: CASSLEVGAGGTEAFF. The CDR3 DNA sequence: TGCGCCAGCAGCTTGGAAGTCGGGGCCGGGGGCACTGAAGCTTTCTTT.

The rearrangement uses TRBV2 and TRBJ2-5, with 8 bases matching TRBD1. V shed 5 bases and J 5 bases; nucleotides not matched to a gene: 4. The CDR3 loop spans 13 amino acids. CDR1 SNHLY and CDR2 FYNNEI come from the germline V gene. The CDR3 coding sequence is TGTGCCAGCAGTCTGGACAGGGCGGAGACCCAGTACTTC. Protein sequence: CASSLDRAETQYF.

The rearrangement uses TRBV10-3 and TRBJ1-1; the D is unclear. CDR3 length: 16 amino acids. Trimming left V 10 bases short and J 0 bases short, with 21 bases between. Per the germline V gene, CDR1 is ENHRY and CDR2 is SYGVKD. DNA of the CDR3: TGTGCCAGCAGCGGCAGGCAGACTAGTATGAACACTGAAGCTTTCTTT. This encodes CASSGRQTSMNTEAFF.

The V gene is TRBV6-5, the J gene TRBJ1-5; the D is unclear. Trimming removed 0 bases at V and 4 bases at J, with 10 bases between. The length of the CDR3 is 15 residues. Germline-derived CDR1 and CDR2 are MNHEY and SVGAGI. In nucleotides, the CDR3 is TGTGCCAGCAGTTACTCGGCGGCGTTAAATCAGCCCCAGCATTTT. Its protein is CASSYSAALNQPQHF.

The genes are TRBV28 and TRBJ2-5, with TRBD1 matching over 9 bases. V lost 9 bases, J lost 5 bases, and 13 bases stayed unmatched. Germline-derived CDR1 and CDR2 are MDHEN and SYDVKM. This CDR3 has 15 amino acids. CDR3 loop: CASSSDRGMFETQYF. CDR3 in DNA: TGTGCCAGTTCCTCCGACAGGGGGATGTTCGAGACCCAGTACTTC.

This clone occurred a few times. The V gene is TRBV12-5, the J gene TRBJ1-2; D is perhaps TRBD1 (5 bases). Germline CDR1 LGHNT, CDR2 FRNRAP. The V and J ends lost 3 bases and 8 bases respectively, with 13 bases between them. CDR3 length: 13 residues. DNA for the CDR3: TGTGCTAGTGGTTTCGGGCAGGGCGGCGGCTACACCTTC. This encodes CASGFGQGGGYTF.

The V and J genes are TRBV4-2 and TRBJ2-5, with D tentatively TRBD2 (6 bases). This CDR3 comprises 15 residues. The V gene lost 4 bases and the J gene lost 0 bases, with 12 bases spanning the gap. Germline V lookup: CDR1 LGHNA, CDR2 YNFKEQ. In DNA form, the CDR3 reads TGTGCCAGCAGCCTAAAACGGGGGAACCAAGAGACCCAGTACTTC. It specifies CASSLKRGNQETQYF.

This chain joins TRBV20-1 and TRBJ1-2, with D hard to call. This CDR3 has 11 residues. The germline V and J ends were trimmed by 5 bases and 7 bases, with 11 bases remaining between them. The germline CDR1 and CDR2 sequences are DFQATT and SNEGSKA (reference sequence). The CDR3 sequence: CSAATEFGYTF. DNA of the CDR3: TGCAGTGCTGCTACAGAGTTTGGCTACACCTTC.

This clone has a handful of counts. The V gene is TRBV30, the J gene TRBJ1-6; D is undetermined. This CDR3 has 15 residues. Trimming took off 6 bases at V and 0 bases at J, with 12 bases between the two ends. Germline values: CDR1 GTSNPN, CDR2 SVGIG (reference sequence). The CDR3 loop reads CACLGRSSYNSPLHF. For the CDR3, the DNA is TGTGCCTGCTTGGGGAGGAGCTCCTATAATTCACCCCTCCACTTT.

The V and J genes are TRBV7-2 and TRBJ2-5; D not certain. Per germline, CDR1 SGHTA and CDR2 FQGNSA. Deletions cut 3 bases from V and 2 bases from J, with 13 bases between. CDR3 length: 15 residues. As DNA, the CDR3 is TGTGCCAGCAGCTTTTCGATAGAGTCTCAAGAGACCCAGTACTTC. It specifies CASSFSIESQETQYF. The whole variable domain, filled in from reference TRBV7-2 and TRBJ2-5, reads GAGVSQSPSNKVTEKGKDVELRCDPISGHTALYWYRQSLGQGLEFLIYFQGNSAPDKSGLPSDRFSAERTGGSVSTLTIQRTQQEDSAVYLCASSFSIESQETQYFGPGTRLLVL.

This clone was observed a few times. The chain recombines TRBV19 with TRBJ1-6, with TRBD1 matching 9 bases. Per germline, CDR1 LNHDA and CDR2 SQIVND (reference sequence). The CDR3 is made up of 18 amino acids. Germline trimming cut 3 bases from V and 4 bases from J; bases unmatched to any gene: 10. CDR3 sequence: CASSIPNTGGSYNSPLHF. The CDR3 nucleotides are TGTGCCAGTAGTATTCCAAACACAGGGGGCAGTTATAATTCACCCCTCCACTTT.

The chain has TRBV14 and TRBJ2-7; possible D gene TRBD1, 5 bases. The CDR3 length is 15 residues. The germline V and J ends were trimmed by 3 bases and 4 bases, with 16 bases remaining between them. Germline CDR1 is SGHDN and CDR2 is FVKESK. CDR3 protein: CASSQFTGSVYEQYF. The CDR3, as DNA: TGTGCCAGCAGCCAGTTTACAGGTTCGGTTTACGAGCAGTACTTC.

The chain couples TRBV7-6 to TRBJ2-1; TRBD1 is a possible D gene (6 bases). The V end lost 2 bases, the J end lost 2 bases, and 25 bases lay between the germline ends. This CDR3 has 20 amino acids. CDR1 and CDR2 from the germline V gene are SGHVS and FNYEAQ. CDR3 DNA sequence: TGTGCCAGCAGCTTAACCATGAGGGGTACAGGGACCATACCCTACAATGAGCAGTTCTTC. Its translation is CASSLTMRGTGTIPYNEQFF.

This chain uses TRBV6-6 with TRBJ1-6; D perhaps matches TRBD1 (5 bases). The CDR3 sequence is 14 residues long. The V gene's germline CDR1 is MNHNY and CDR2 SVGAGI (reference sequence). Trimming stripped 4 bases from V and 10 bases from J, with 14 bases between. CDR3 loop: CASSSSAGNSPLHF. CDR3 nucleotide sequence: TGTGCCAGCAGTTCCTCGGCAGGGAACTCACCCCTCCACTTT.

The genes are TRBV11-2 and TRBJ2-5; 7 nucleotides line up with TRBD2. This CDR3 spans 17 amino acids. The trim removed 5 bases at V and 0 bases at J, leaving 12 bases unmatched. Germline CDR1 and CDR2: SGHAT and FQNNGV. CDR3 residues: CASSPRGGPPDQETQYF. In DNA, the CDR3 is TGTGCCAGCAGCCCCCGCGGGGGACCACCGGACCAAGAGACCCAGTACTTC.

This clone came up a few times. The rearrangement uses TRBV2 and TRBJ2-2, with 9 bases identical to TRBD2. This CDR3 has 16 residues. V lost 5 bases and J lost 5; bases outside the gene matches: 9. Looked up from germline, CDR1 is SNHLY and CDR2 is FYNNEI. CDR3 sequence: CASSRLAGLATGELFF. DNA for the CDR3: TGTGCCAGCAGTCGCCTAGCGGGGCTCGCTACCGGGGAGCTGTTTTTT.

The chain has TRBV11-2 and TRBJ2-5; TRBD2 matches at 10 bases. This CDR3 is built from 14 residues. V dropped 3 bases and J dropped 7; count of bases not matched to a gene: 5. Per the germline V gene, CDR1 is SGHAT and CDR2 is FQNNGV. CDR3 nucleotide sequence: TGTGCCAGCAGCTTCCTAGCGGGGGAGGCGACCCAGTACTTC. Translating it yields CASSFLAGEATQYF. Looking up the rest from reference TRBV11-2 and TRBJ2-5 gives the full variable domain: EAGVAQSPRYKIIEKRQSVAFWCNPISGHATLYWYQQILGQGPKLLIQFQNNGVVDDSQLPKDRFSAERLKGVDSTLKIQPAKLEDSAVYLCASSFLAGEATQYFGPGTRLLVL.

The V and J genes are TRBV13 and TRBJ2-7; D remains unclear. Trimming removed 5 bases from V and 0 bases from J, with 8 bases in between. The CDR3 length is 13 residues. Looked up from germline, CDR1 is PRHDT and CDR2 is FYEKMQ (reference sequence). CDR3 sequence: CASSQDTSYEQYF. Here the CDR3 DNA reads TGTGCCAGCAGCCAAGACACCTCCTACGAGCAGTACTTC.

The chain employs TRBV30 and TRBJ2-3, with 12 bases fitting TRBD1. The CDR3 has 11 amino acids. Germline lookup yields CDR1 GTSNPN and CDR2 SVGIG (reference sequence). V lost 4 bases and J lost 13; bases outside the gene matches: 3. As DNA, the CDR3 is TGTGCCTGGACAGGGACAGGGGGCAAGTATTTT. Translating it yields CAWTGTGGKYF. The full variable domain, with the rest looked up from reference TRBV30 and TRBJ2-3, is SQTIHQWPATLVQPVGSPLSLECTVEGTSNPNLYWYRQAAGRGLQLLFYSVGIGQISSEVPQNLSASRPQDRQFILSSKKLLLSDSGFYLCAWTGTGGKYFGPGTRLTVL.